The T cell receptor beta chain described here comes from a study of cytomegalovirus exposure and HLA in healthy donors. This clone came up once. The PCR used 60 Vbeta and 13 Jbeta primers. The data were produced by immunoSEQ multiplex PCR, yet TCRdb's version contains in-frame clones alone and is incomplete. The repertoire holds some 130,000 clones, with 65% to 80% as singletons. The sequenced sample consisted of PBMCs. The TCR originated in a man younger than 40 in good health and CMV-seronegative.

CDR3 region: CARGSGGMTGELFF. As DNA, the CDR3 is TGTGCCAGGGGCTCAGGGGGAATGACCGGGGAGCTGTTTTTT. V gene TRBV2 combines with J gene TRBJ2-2, with TRBD1 identical over 7 bases. Germline trimming cut 9 bases from V and 5 bases from J; bases unmatched to any gene: 9. The CDR3 covers 14 residues. Germline assignment: CDR1 SNHLY and CDR2 FYNNEI. Variable domain in full (rest from reference TRBV2 and TRBJ2-2): EPEVTQTPSHQVTQMGQEVILRCVPISNHLYFYWYRQILGQKVEFLVSFYNNEISEKSEIFDDQFSVERPDGSNFTLKIRSTKLEDSAMYFCARGSGGMTGELFFGEGSRLTVL.